Sequencing of this T cell receptor (beta chain) was carried out in a study of T cell responses to AZD1222 COVID-19 vaccine. Study results and limitations: Most donors were white British and more were female, and clonal diversity was possibly underestimated. With two AZD1222 doses given, Spike-specific TCR breadth and depth both rose.

The CDR3 runs to 12 residues. The germline gives CDR1 ENHRY, CDR2 SYGVKD. The method was immunoSEQ multiplex PCR; TCRdb's version includes in-frame clones alone and lacks a portion of them. The sample has approximately 130,000 clones, around 80% seen once. Regarding this clone: Its antigen is not known. The junction departs from germline at one end; a sequencing error may be responsible.

This clonotype originated in an adult who received the AZD1222 COVID-19 vaccine. Sample: peripheral blood, taken 28 days after the second AZD1222 dose. V and J are TRBV10-3 and TRBJ1-5; TRBD1 matches at 8 bases. For the CDR3, the DNA is TGTGCCACTGCAGGGGGCAACCAGCCCCAGCATTTT. It translates to CATAGGNQPQHF.